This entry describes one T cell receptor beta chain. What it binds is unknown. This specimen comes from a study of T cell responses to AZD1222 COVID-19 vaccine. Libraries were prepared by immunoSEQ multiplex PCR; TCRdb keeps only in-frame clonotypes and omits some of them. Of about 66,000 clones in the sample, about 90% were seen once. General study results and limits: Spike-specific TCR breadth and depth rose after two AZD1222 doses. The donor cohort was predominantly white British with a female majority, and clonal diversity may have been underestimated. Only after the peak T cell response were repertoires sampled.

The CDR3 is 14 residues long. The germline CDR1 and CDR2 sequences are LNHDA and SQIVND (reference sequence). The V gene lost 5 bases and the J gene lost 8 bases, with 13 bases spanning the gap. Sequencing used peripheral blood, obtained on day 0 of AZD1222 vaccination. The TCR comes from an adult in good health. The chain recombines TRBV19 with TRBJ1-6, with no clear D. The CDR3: CASSLERIDSPLHF. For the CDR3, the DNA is TGTGCCAGTAGTCTCGAGAGGATCGATTCACCCCTCCACTTT.